The sequence of this T cell receptor (beta chain) was determined in a study of OX40 agonist ivuxolimab in advanced cancers. Looking at the study overall: Patients were treated with intravenous ivuxolimab, dosed at 0.01 to 10 mg/kg and infused every 2 weeks. Past anti-PD-1, anti-PD-L1 or anti-CTLA-4 therapy was accepted, and roughly 40% had received some. Partial responses were achieved by three patients: one hepatocellular carcinoma, two cutaneous melanoma.

This CDR3 has 14 residues. Germline CDR1 and CDR2: MNHEY and SMNVEV (reference sequence). V was pared by 6 bases and J by 6 bases, with 9 bases of the junction left unmatched. Blood specimens came from baseline, cycle 4 day 1, and cycle 7 day 1. Clones were sequenced by immunoSEQ multiplex PCR, and TCRdb holds only the in-frame ones, with some missing. Of under 45,000 clones listed, approximately 82% are singletons. The chain combines TRBV27 with TRBJ2-7, with 9 bases that match TRBD1. The origin of this receptor is an adult with an advanced solid tumor such as melanoma, head and neck, liver or kidney cancer. This specimen was CD4+ or CD8+ T cells sorted from blood, taken in a trial of the OX40 agonist ivuxolimab. CDR3 DNA: TGTGCCAGCAGGCCCGGGACAGGGCTCGGCGAGCAGTACTTC. It is translated as CASRPGTGLGEQYF.